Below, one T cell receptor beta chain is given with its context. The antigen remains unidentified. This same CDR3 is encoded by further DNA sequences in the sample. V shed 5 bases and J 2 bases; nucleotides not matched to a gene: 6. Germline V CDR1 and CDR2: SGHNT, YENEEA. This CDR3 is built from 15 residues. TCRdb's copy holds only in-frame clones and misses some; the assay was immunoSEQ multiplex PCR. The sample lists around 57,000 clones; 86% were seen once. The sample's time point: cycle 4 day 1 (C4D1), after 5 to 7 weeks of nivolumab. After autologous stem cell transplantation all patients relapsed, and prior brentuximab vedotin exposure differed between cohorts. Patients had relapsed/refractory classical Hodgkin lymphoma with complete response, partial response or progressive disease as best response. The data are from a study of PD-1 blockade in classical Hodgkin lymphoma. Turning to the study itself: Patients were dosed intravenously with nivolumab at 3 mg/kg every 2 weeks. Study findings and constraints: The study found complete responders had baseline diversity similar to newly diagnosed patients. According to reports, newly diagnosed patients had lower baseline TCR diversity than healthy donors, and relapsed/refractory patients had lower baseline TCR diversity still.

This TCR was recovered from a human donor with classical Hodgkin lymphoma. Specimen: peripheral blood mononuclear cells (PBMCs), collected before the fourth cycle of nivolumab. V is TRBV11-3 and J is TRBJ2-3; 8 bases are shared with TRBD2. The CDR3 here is CASSPGGGPTDTQYF. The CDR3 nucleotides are TGTGCCAGCAGCCCCGGGGGGGGGCCCACAGATACGCAGTATTTT.